The subject of this entry is one T cell receptor beta chain. In the authors' methods: Using reference gene primer amplification, nucleated cell counts were estimated. Generated by immunoSEQ multiplex PCR, the TCRdb table keeps only in-frame clones and is missing some. Clone size and the V and J calls come from that table; the DNA yielded D and trimming. Found here are roughly 160,000 clones, roughly 88% of them singletons; the top ten hold roughly 2.1%. The sample belongs to a study of blood T cell repertoires in COVID-19. The overall study: Samples representing acute and convalescent COVID-19 were sourced from the United States, Italy and Spain.

This CDR3 is 13 amino acids long. From germline, CDR1 is MNHEY and CDR2 SVGAGI. Trimming took 7 bases from V and 8 from J, leaving 14 bases between them. The rearrangement uses TRBV6-5 and TRBJ1-4; no clear D. This clonotype was obtained from a man younger than 35 with acute or convalescent COVID-19. Sequencing was done on a sample of peripheral blood. CDR3 protein: CASTRSLAEKLFF. DNA for the CDR3: TGTGCCAGCACCCGCTCCTTAGCGGAAAAACTGTTTTTT.